This T cell receptor (beta chain) was retrieved from a study of T cells after posttransplantation cyclophosphamide. A marrow graft followed busulfan-fludarabine conditioning, with cyclophosphamide on days +3 and +4. Trimming shortened V by 4 bases and J by 9 bases, and 16 bases separated the two germline ends. This CDR3 has 14 residues. Germline loops: CDR1 PRHDT, CDR2 FYEKMQ (reference sequence). Sequencing was performed with immunoSEQ multiplex PCR; in TCRdb, only in-frame clones are kept and a portion is missing. The repertoire consists of 10,000 to 13,000 clones, none detected only once. There are many counts of this clone.

The starting material was PBMCs, obtained after allogeneic stem cell transplant with posttransplant cyclophosphamide. The chain recombines TRBV13 with TRBJ1-5; a weak D match, TRBD1 (6 bases). This TCR was recovered from a female patient aged 40 to 50 who received an allogeneic stem cell transplant from a related donor, was CMV-positive, and had no GVHD. The graft donor may have contributed some T cells. CDR3 in amino acids: CASSYSPKTGPQHF. DNA for the CDR3: TGTGCCAGCAGCTATAGTCCTAAGACAGGGCCCCAGCATTTT. Combining the CDR3 with reference TRBV13 and TRBJ1-5 gives the whole variable domain AAGVIQSPRHLIKEKRETATLKCYPIPRHDTVYWYQQGPGQDPQFLISFYEKMQSDKGSIPDRFSAQQFSDYHSELNMSSLELGDSALYFCASSYSPKTGPQHFGDGTRLSIL.